These 25 T cell receptor beta chains came from one sample sequenced in a study of metastatic and nonmetastatic thyroid tumors. Every patient was untreated before thyroid surgery. TCRdb ran MiXCR on the PCR reads. The sample contains approximately 60,000 clones, 25% to 30% of which appear only once. The sequenced sample consisted of blood. The receptors were gathered from a female donor with papillary thyroid cancer or a benign thyroid nodule (not recorded which). Some clones in this sample may be carry-over from other donors' samples.

This clone was detected only a few times. A clone one base away is much larger, so this may be a read error. The rearrangement joins TRBV28 to TRBJ1-1; 7 nucleotides agree with TRBD1. The J segment lost 3 bases and the V segment lost 5 bases, leaving 12 bases of the junction unmatched. CDR1 MDHEN and CDR2 SYDVKM come from the germline V gene. The CDR3 covers 16 residues. The CDR3 here is CASSLPPGGRYTEAFF. The CDR3 DNA is TGTGCCAGCAGTCTCCCTCCAGGGGGTAGGTACACTGAAGCTTTCTTT.

In its sample, this clone was seen a few times. V is TRBV6-1 and J is TRBJ1-2; TRBD1 matches at 11 bases. Looked up from germline, CDR1 is MNHNS and CDR2 is SASEGT. The ends lost 4 bases at V and 4 bases at J; junction bases unmatched: 2. This CDR3 spans 14 amino acids. The CDR3 region is CASSGTGGGYGYTF. In nucleotides, the CDR3 is TGTGCCAGCAGTGGGACAGGGGGCGGCTATGGCTACACCTTC.

The rearrangement joins TRBV25-1 to TRBJ2-1, with 8 bases identical to TRBD2. Germline lookup yields CDR1 MGHDK and CDR2 SYGVNS. This CDR3 is 20 amino acids long. Trimming cost V 5 bases and J 0 bases; bases outside gene matches: 18. Here the CDR3 DNA reads TGTGCCAGCAGTACAATACTATCGGGAGGGCCCGATTCCTCCTACAATGAGCAGTTCTTC. Its protein product is CASSTILSGGPDSSYNEQFF.

The V call is TRBV6-5, the J call TRBJ1-5, with TRBD1 matching 7 bases. Germline V CDR1 and CDR2: MNHEY, SVGAGI. Unmatched junction bases numbered 17, after V lost 5 bases and J lost 4 bases. The CDR3 covers 18 residues. CDR3 loop: CASSRTGQPIGPNQPQHF. DNA for the CDR3: TGTGCCAGCAGTCGGACAGGACAGCCGATAGGCCCTAATCAGCCCCAGCATTTT.

The chain employs TRBV20-1 and TRBJ2-3; D uncertain. The germline V gene has CDR1 DFQATT and CDR2 SNEGSKA (reference sequence). This CDR3 is 11 amino acids long. The V end lost 4 bases, the J end lost 6 bases, and 8 bases lay between the germline ends. The CDR3 coding sequence is TGCAGTGCTAAAGAGTTGGATACGCAGTATTTT. It encodes CSAKELDTQYF.

This chain links TRBV19 with TRBJ1-1; 8 bases align to TRBD1. Trimming at V came to 6 bases and at J to 5 bases, leaving 5 bases not matched to a gene. The V gene's germline CDR1 is LNHDA and CDR2 SQIVND (reference sequence). This CDR3 is built from 13 residues. CDR3 nucleotide sequence: TGTGCCAGTAGCGGACAGGGCAGAACTGAAGCTTTCTTT. Its translation: CASSGQGRTEAFF.

The chain couples TRBV30 to TRBJ2-2, with unresolved D. V lost 5 bases, J lost 6 bases, and 13 bases lay in between. The CDR3 consists of 13 residues. Germline CDR1 and CDR2: GTSNPN and SVGIG (reference sequence). CDR3 loop: CAWSEPAAGELFF. The CDR3 nucleotides are TGTGCCTGGTCGGAGCCTGCTGCCGGGGAGCTGTTTTTT.

The J gene is TRBJ2-3, the V gene TRBV5-1; D is perhaps TRBD1 or TRBD2 (5 bases each). Germline CDR1 SGHRS, CDR2 YFSETQ. V gave up 1 base and J gave up 4 bases, with 16 bases separating them. This CDR3 is 16 amino acids long. CDR3 residues: CASSLSSGRPADTQYF. Here the CDR3 DNA reads TGCGCCAGCAGCTTGTCATCGGGACGCCCTGCAGATACGCAGTATTTT.

This chain connects TRBV28 to TRBJ2-2; no firm D call. CDR1 and CDR2 from the germline V gene are MDHEN and SYDVKM. CDR3 length: 15 amino acids. V dropped 1 base and J dropped 5 bases, with 11 bases sitting between them. The CDR3 sequence: CASSLLSAGTGELFF. The DNA of the CDR3 is TGTGCCAGCAGTTTATTATCCGCCGGGACCGGGGAGCTGTTTTTT.

This CDR3 reads CASSFSRETQYF. In DNA form, the CDR3 reads TGTGCCAGCAGTTTTTCGAGAGAGACCCAGTACTTC. The V call is TRBV28, the J call TRBJ2-5; D unresolved. The V end lost 3 bases, the J end lost 4 bases, and 6 bases lay between the germline ends. The CDR3 runs 12 residues. From germline, CDR1 is MDHEN and CDR2 SYDVKM.

This clone was recorded a few times. The CDR3 bases are TGTGCCACCGCCAGGTCTGGGGCCAACGTCCTGACTTTC. Its protein is CATARSGANVLTF. The V call is TRBV24-1, the J call TRBJ2-6, with D unresolved. The CDR3 sequence is 13 residues long. The V end lost 9 bases, the J end lost 1 base, and 6 bases lay between the germline ends. Germline CDR1 KGHDR, CDR2 SFDVKD.

This clone was seen more than once but under ten times. J is TRBJ2-2 and V is TRBV6-1, with 10 nucleotides matching TRBD2. The CDR3 spans 16 residues. Germline loops: CDR1 MNHNS, CDR2 SASEGT. The trim removed 6 bases at V and 3 bases at J, leaving 7 bases unmatched. CDR3: CASRDPSGSYTGELFF. The CDR3 DNA reads as TGTGCCAGCAGGGACCCTAGCGGGAGTTACACCGGGGAGCTGTTTTTT.

In its sample, this clone was seen a few times. This chain links TRBV24-1 with TRBJ2-5; D is perhaps TRBD2 (6 bases). The CDR3 runs 15 residues. From germline, CDR1 is KGHDR and CDR2 SFDVKD. The V and J ends lost 2 bases and 3 bases respectively, with 12 bases between them. CDR3 protein: CATSDWDGGKETQYF. For the CDR3, the DNA is TGTGCCACCAGTGATTGGGATGGAGGGAAAGAGACCCAGTACTTC.

This clone was counted only a few times. CDR3 bases: TGTGCCAGCAGTCGGCTAGCGAGCACAGATACGCAGTATTTT. Translation gives CASSRLASTDTQYF. V gene TRBV6-9 combines with J gene TRBJ2-3; possible D gene TRBD2, 6 bases. The V end lost 5 bases, the J end lost 0 bases, and 9 bases lay between the germline ends. The CDR3 is 14 residues long. Germline-derived CDR1 and CDR2 are MNHGY and SVAAGI.

Ten or more counts support this clone. The chain links TRBV5-1 to TRBJ2-6; D is possibly TRBD1 or TRBD2 (5 bases each). This CDR3 comprises 18 residues. CDR1 SGHRS and CDR2 YFSETQ come from the germline V gene. V shed 3 bases and J shed 0 bases, with 16 bases lying between them. CDR3 DNA sequence: TGCGCCAGCAGCTCCTCAGACAGAGACTACTCTGGGGCCAACGTCCTGACTTTC. Its translation is CASSSSDRDYSGANVLTF. Together with reference TRBV5-1 and TRBJ2-6, the CDR3 gives the full variable domain: KAGVTQTPRYLIKTRGQQVTLSCSPISGHRSVSWYQQTPGQGLQFLFEYFSETQRNKGNFPGRFSGRQFSNSRSEMNVSTLELGDSALYLCASSSSDRDYSGANVLTFGAGSRLTVL.

V usage is TRBV2 and J usage is TRBJ2-1; 10 bases fit TRBD2. The germline V gene has CDR1 SNHLY and CDR2 FYNNEI. The V gene end was trimmed by 5 bases and the J gene end by 8 bases; junction bases not matched to a gene: 6. The CDR3 totals 14 residues. CDR3 protein: CASSLAGVRDEQFF. CDR3 DNA: TGTGCCAGCAGTCTAGCGGGAGTACGCGATGAGCAGTTCTTC.

In its sample, this clone was seen a few times. The V gene is TRBV6-1, the J gene TRBJ2-4, with a possible D match to TRBD2 (5 bases). The V gene's germline CDR1 is MNHNS and CDR2 SASEGT. The V gene lost 3 bases and the J gene lost 6 bases, with 12 bases spanning the gap. The CDR3 contains 14 residues. In nucleotides, the CDR3 is TGTGCCAGCAGTGAGCGAGGGAGACTAAACATTCAGTACTTC. Protein sequence: CASSERGRLNIQYF.

This chain links TRBV6-5 with TRBJ2-7; a weak D match, TRBD1 (6 bases). Germline CDR1 is MNHEY and CDR2 is SVGAGI. The CDR3 consists of 16 residues. The ends were cut back, 0 bases at V and 0 bases at J, with 12 bases in the middle. CDR3 sequence (DNA): TGTGCCAGCAGTTACTCTGGGGGCGAAAGCTCCTACGAGCAGTACTTC. Residues: CASSYSGGESSYEQYF.

This clone showed up many times. Being one base from a much bigger clone, this may be a read error. Different DNA sequences within this sample yield the same CDR3. V and J are TRBV6-1 and TRBJ2-7; D not resolved. There are 15 residues in the CDR3. The V end lost 3 bases, the J end lost 5 bases, and 17 bases lay between the germline ends. Looked up from germline, CDR1 is MNHNS and CDR2 is SASEGT. The DNA for the CDR3 is TGTGCCAGCAGTGAGGCTCCGTCCGGGCTTGACGAGCAGTACTTC. Its protein product is CASSEAPSGLDEQYF.

A few counts support this clone. The chain carries TRBV12-3 or TRBV12-4 and TRBJ2-2; 13 nucleotides match TRBD2. This CDR3 spans 15 amino acids. The V segment lost 7 bases and the J segment 8 bases; nucleotides outside the gene matches: 7. The CDR3 DNA follows: TGTGCCAGCACCGCCGGGACTAGCGGGACGGGGGAGCTGTTTTTT. Protein sequence: CASTAGTSGTGELFF.

This rearrangement joins TRBV19 to TRBJ1-1; D gene unclear. V was clipped by 5 bases and J by 3 bases, with 10 bases between them. The CDR3 is 13 amino acids. Germline CDR1 is LNHDA and CDR2 is SQIVND (reference sequence). CDR3 coding DNA: TGTGCCAGTAGTTATATTCGGGACACTGAAGCTTTCTTT. It encodes CASSYIRDTEAFF.

This clone has a single count. The chain uses TRBV30 and TRBJ1-5; the match to TRBD1 covers 10 bases. The CDR3 is made up of 14 amino acids. The J segment lost 6 bases and the V segment lost 2 bases, leaving 4 bases of the junction unmatched. Germline V gives CDR1 GTSNPN, CDR2 SVGIG (reference sequence). The CDR3 region has the DNA TGTGCCTGGAGTCGGGACAGGGGAGTTCAGCCCCAGCATTTT. Translating it yields CAWSRDRGVQPQHF.

The chain employs TRBV10-3 and TRBJ2-2; D is possibly TRBD1 or TRBD2 (6 bases each). The CDR3 is 13 residues long. V lost 10 bases and J 8 bases, leaving 17 bases between the germline ends. Germline V gene sequence: CDR1 ENHRY, CDR2 SYGVKD. The CDR3 bases are TGTGCCACTAAGTTCGGGGGCGCGGGGGAGCTGTTTTTT. Residues: CATKFGGAGELFF.

This clone showed up many times. This chain connects TRBV9 to TRBJ2-3; tentatively, D is TRBD1 (6 bases). Trimming cost V 3 bases and J 1 base, with 18 bases left between them. Germline V gives CDR1 SGDLS, CDR2 YYNGEE. The CDR3 is 17 residues long. For the CDR3, the DNA is TGTGCCAGCAGCGACATCCAGGGGAAGGGGGGCACAGATACGCAGTATTTT. Protein product: CASSDIQGKGGTDTQYF.

The chain links TRBV5-1 to TRBJ1-2; perhaps TRBD1 as D (5 bases). CDR3 length equals 13 residues. The germline V and J ends were trimmed by 0 bases and 8 bases, with 11 bases remaining between them. Germline V gene data show CDR1 as SGHRS and CDR2 as YFSETQ. CDR3 sequence (DNA): TGCGCCAGCAGCTTGGCAGGGCCTGGCGGCTACACCTTC. The encoded protein is CASSLAGPGGYTF.